The 20 T cell receptor beta chains presented below share a single source sample, sequenced in a study of cytomegalovirus exposure and HLA in healthy donors. Some clones are missing from TCRdb's copy, which holds only in-frame ones; the method was immunoSEQ multiplex PCR. The sample includes 250,000 to 350,000 clones, 70% to 90% of them seen just once. Input material: PBMCs. These receptors came from a woman aged 18 to 35 in good health and CMV-seronegative.

The chain uses TRBV7-8 and TRBJ2-7; 7 bases fit TRBD2. The germline V gene encodes CDR1 SGHVS and CDR2 FQNEAQ. This CDR3 has 16 amino acids. With 5 bases clipped from V and 0 bases from J, the junction kept 10 bases outside the gene matches. The CDR3 nucleotides read TGTGCCAGCAGCCCCTGGGGAGCGGGGCCCTCCTACGAGCAGTACTTC. Its protein is CASSPWGAGPSYEQYF.

The rearrangement uses TRBV4-3 and TRBJ2-1; perhaps TRBD2 as D (6 bases). The germline V and J ends were trimmed by 4 bases and 2 bases, with 15 bases remaining between them. CDR1 LGHNA and CDR2 YSLEER come from the germline V gene. CDR3 length equals 16 residues. The CDR3 spells CASSLVLATAYNEQFF. As DNA, the CDR3 is TGCGCCAGCAGCCTTGTTCTAGCGACCGCCTACAATGAGCAGTTCTTC.

V is TRBV27 and J is TRBJ1-5; D is possibly TRBD1 (6 bases). The CDR3 consists of 17 residues. Trimming stripped 3 bases from V and 6 bases from J, with 21 bases between. Per germline, CDR1 MNHEY and CDR2 SMNVEV (reference sequence). The CDR3 here is CASSLGGLGARRQPQHF. The CDR3 coding sequence is TGTGCCAGCAGTTTGGGTGGATTGGGGGCACGACGTCAGCCCCAGCATTTT.

The V gene is TRBV28, the J gene TRBJ2-5; 7 nucleotides line up with TRBD1. This CDR3 comprises 15 residues. The germline gives CDR1 MDHEN, CDR2 SYDVKM. J gave up 5 bases and V 6 bases, and 12 bases lay outside the gene matches. CDR3 sequence reads: CASSAPTGNGETQYF. CDR3 bases: TGTGCCAGCAGCGCCCCGACAGGGAATGGGGAGACCCAGTACTTC.

The chain carries TRBV7-2 and TRBJ2-5; D is possibly TRBD1 (6 bases). This CDR3 comprises 15 residues. CDR1 SGHTA and CDR2 FQGNSA come from the germline V gene. Trimming removed 0 bases from V and 5 bases from J, with 13 bases in between. The CDR3 sequence: CASSLALSGAETQYF. The CDR3 DNA reads TGTGCCAGCAGCTTAGCGCTTTCAGGGGCCGAGACCCAGTACTTC.

This chain links TRBV11-2 with TRBJ1-1; D is ambiguous. The germline V gene has CDR1 SGHAT and CDR2 FQNNGV. The CDR3 sequence is 16 residues long. The ends were cut back, 8 bases at V and 1 base at J, with 20 bases in the middle. Here the CDR3 reads CASYPLVGRGNTEAFF. The DNA for the CDR3 is TGTGCCAGCTACCCCCTAGTTGGCCGGGGGAACACTGAAGCTTTCTTT. Full variable domain (remainder filled in from reference TRBV11-2 and TRBJ1-1): EAGVAQSPRYKIIEKRQSVAFWCNPISGHATLYWYQQILGQGPKLLIQFQNNGVVDDSQLPKDRFSAERLKGVDSTLKIQPAKLEDSAVYLCASYPLVGRGNTEAFFGQGTRLTVV.

This clone was seen a single time. The rearrangement uses TRBV6-1 and TRBJ2-7; 7 bases align to TRBD1. There are 15 residues in the CDR3. Germline CDR1 reads MNHNS; CDR2 reads SASEGT. V gave up 5 bases and J gave up 2 bases; unmatched junction bases: 9. CDR3 region: CASSSPGTDTYEQYF. CDR3 nucleotides: TGTGCCAGCAGTTCCCCCGGGACAGATACCTACGAGCAGTACTTC.

The chain carries TRBV7-3 and TRBJ2-1; D possibly corresponds to TRBD2 (5 bases). The germline V gene encodes CDR1 SGHTA and CDR2 FQGTGA. Trimming removed 5 bases from V and 2 bases from J, with 16 bases in between. CDR3 size: 16 residues. In DNA, the CDR3 is TGTGCCAGCAGCCCACGACAAGAGGGAACCTACAATGAGCAGTTCTTC. It is translated as CASSPRQEGTYNEQFF.

The V and J genes are TRBV5-4 and TRBJ1-4; D call uncertain. Germline V gene data show CDR1 as SGHNT and CDR2 as YYREEE (reference sequence). V lost 4 bases to trimming and J lost 5 bases, with 21 bases between them. The CDR3 covers 17 residues. CDR3 residues: CASSRREEITMNEKLFF. CDR3 nucleotide sequence: TGTGCCAGCAGCCGGCGGGAGGAAATTACGATGAATGAAAAACTGTTTTTT.

This clone occurred a few times. The chain couples TRBV4-1 to TRBJ1-1; tentative D call: TRBD1 (6 bases). Germline assignment: CDR1 MGHRA and CDR2 YSYEKL. The CDR3 is 14 amino acids. Trimming removed 6 bases from V and 0 bases from J, with 11 bases in between. CDR3 DNA sequence: TGCGCCAGCAGAGACAGGAGCATGAACACTGAAGCTTTCTTT. Amino acids: CASRDRSMNTEAFF.

V and J are TRBV5-6 and TRBJ2-7, with 8 bases lining up with TRBD1. J was trimmed by 4 bases and V by 3 bases; bases with no gene match: 9. CDR1 is SGHDT and CDR2 is YYEEEE in the germline V gene. This CDR3 has 15 residues. CDR3 sequence reads: CASSSKDRVKYEQYF. CDR3 in DNA: TGTGCCAGCAGCTCCAAGGACAGGGTAAAGTACGAGCAGTACTTC.

The rearrangement uses TRBV2 and TRBJ2-1, with D tentatively TRBD2 (6 bases). CDR1 and CDR2 from the germline V gene are SNHLY and FYNNEI. This CDR3 region has 13 residues. Trimming stripped 6 bases from V and 9 bases from J, with 15 bases between. The CDR3 loop reads CASRSLPGVEQFF. CDR3 DNA: TGTGCCAGCAGGAGCCTTCCGGGAGTTGAGCAGTTCTTC.

Turning to this clone: One junction end does not reproduce the germline sequence, and a read error may be involved. Other DNA sequences in this sample translate to the same CDR3. The chain recombines TRBV28 with TRBJ2-7, with D perhaps TRBD2 (6 bases). CDR3 length: 13 residues. Germline lookup yields CDR1 MDHEN and CDR2 SYDVKM. The CDR3 region is CASSLGGSYEQYF. The DNA of the CDR3 is TGCGCCAGCAGTTTGGGGGGTTCCTACGAGCAGTACTTC.

The V and J genes are TRBV7-9 and TRBJ2-5, with 10 bases matching TRBD1. The CDR3 extends over 15 amino acids. Germline V gene data show CDR1 as SEHNR and CDR2 as FQNEAQ (reference sequence). Trimming at V came to 4 bases and at J to 5 bases, leaving 7 bases not matched to a gene. The CDR3 here is CASSSRVDRGETQYF. The CDR3 bases are TGTGCCAGCAGCTCTAGGGTGGACAGGGGGGAGACCCAGTACTTC.

V gene TRBV4-1 combines with J gene TRBJ2-1; D unclear. The CDR3 runs 16 residues. Trimming took 0 bases from V and 4 from J, leaving 13 bases between them. From germline, CDR1 is MGHRA and CDR2 YSYEKL. CDR3 region: CASSQEIPRLYNEQFF. In nucleotides, the CDR3 is TGCGCCAGCAGCCAAGAAATACCACGCCTATACAATGAGCAGTTCTTC.

V is TRBV5-1 and J is TRBJ2-7, with D unclear. The CDR3 is 14 amino acids. The ends were cut back, 0 bases at V and 3 bases at J, with 10 bases in the middle. CDR1 and CDR2 from the germline V gene are SGHRS and YFSETQ. DNA for the CDR3: TGCGCCAGCAGCTTGGGGCAGGTCAGCTACGAGCAGTACTTC. Amino acid sequence: CASSLGQVSYEQYF.

This clone has just a few counts. This chain links TRBV19 with TRBJ1-5, with D perhaps TRBD1 (5 bases). CDR3 length: 13 amino acids. CDR1 and CDR2 from the germline V gene are LNHDA and SQIVND (reference sequence). Trimming shortened V by 8 bases and J by 4 bases, and 12 bases separated the two germline ends. The CDR3 nucleotides read TGTGCCAGTCGGGGGTCGGGGAATCAGCCCCAGCATTTT. This gives the protein CASRGSGNQPQHF.

This clone was picked up one time. The chain recombines TRBV5-1 with TRBJ2-1; TRBD2 aligns across 14 bases. Germline values: CDR1 SGHRS, CDR2 YFSETQ. This CDR3 region has 18 residues. V trimming: 3 bases; J trimming: 7 bases; junction bases outside the gene matches: 12. CDR3 protein: CASSSMTSGREGSNEQFF. The CDR3 DNA sequence: TGCGCCAGCAGCTCCATGACTAGCGGGAGGGAAGGGTCGAATGAGCAGTTCTTC.

This sequence joins TRBV5-4 and TRBJ1-1, with 9 bases matching TRBD1. Germline loops: CDR1 SGHNT, CDR2 YYREEE (reference sequence). The CDR3 extends over 15 amino acids. V lost 3 bases, J lost 6 bases, and 9 bases stayed unmatched. CDR3: CASSSTGGGGPEAFF. As DNA, the CDR3 is TGTGCCAGCAGCTCGACAGGGGGGGGAGGACCTGAAGCTTTCTTT.

The V call is TRBV11-2, the J call TRBJ2-3; D gene unclear. The CDR3 runs 13 residues. V was pared by 2 bases and J by 5 bases, with 8 bases between. Germline V gene data show CDR1 as SGHAT and CDR2 as FQNNGV. The CDR3 DNA follows: TGTGCCAGCAGCTTACGGTATTTAGATACGCAGTATTTT. This codes for CASSLRYLDTQYF.